The 4 T cell receptor beta chains reported below all come from one sample, sequenced in a study of shared clonotypes between healthy human individuals. This table comes from immunoSEQ multiplex PCR, and its TCRdb copy is limited to in-frame clones, with some not included. The sample holds 85,000 to 100,000 clones, 60% to 70% seen once. The sequenced material came from memory CD8+ T cells sorted from blood. The subset here: CD45RO+ cells pooled with CCR7-negative TemRA cells. The source is a man under 40 in good health.

The chain employs TRBV2 and TRBJ1-5; no firm D call. Per germline, CDR1 SNHLY and CDR2 FYNNEI. With 5 bases removed from V and 0 bases from J, the gap between germline ends came to 8 bases. The CDR3 spans 14 residues. CDR3 DNA sequence: TGTGCCAGCAGTTACGGGTATAGCAATCAGCCCCAGCATTTT. Residues: CASSYGYSNQPQHF.

CDR3 DNA: TGCGCCAGCAGCTGGGATTCGAAGTTGTCTGAAGCTTTCTTT. Translation: CASSWDSKLSEAFF. The chain joins TRBV5-1 to TRBJ1-1; no firm D call. V was shortened by 3 bases and J by 6 bases, with 15 bases between the two germline ends. CDR1 and CDR2 (germline): SGHRS, YFSETQ. This CDR3 contains 14 residues.

The CDR3 spells CASRPGQGVLPSSYNEQFF. The CDR3 DNA reads as TGCGCCAGCAGACCGGGACAGGGGGTGCTTCCTAGCTCCTACAATGAGCAGTTCTTC. The chain combines TRBV5-1 with TRBJ2-1, with TRBD1 matching 11 bases. CDR3 length equals 19 residues. Trimming cost V 5 bases and J 0 bases; bases outside gene matches: 13. Germline CDR1 reads SGHRS; CDR2 reads YFSETQ. Together with reference TRBV5-1 and TRBJ2-1, the CDR3 gives the full variable domain: KAGVTQTPRYLIKTRGQQVTLSCSPISGHRSVSWYQQTPGQGLQFLFEYFSETQRNKGNFPGRFSGRQFSNSRSEMNVSTLELGDSALYLCASRPGQGVLPSSYNEQFFGPGTRLTVL.

The chain couples TRBV4-1 to TRBJ2-3; D is ambiguous. Germline CDR1 MGHRA, CDR2 YSYEKL. The CDR3 is 14 residues long. V was trimmed by 2 bases and J by 4 bases, leaving 10 bases between them. The CDR3 loop is CASSQIPSADTQYF. The CDR3 region has the DNA TGCGCCAGCAGCCAAATCCCCTCTGCAGATACGCAGTATTTT.